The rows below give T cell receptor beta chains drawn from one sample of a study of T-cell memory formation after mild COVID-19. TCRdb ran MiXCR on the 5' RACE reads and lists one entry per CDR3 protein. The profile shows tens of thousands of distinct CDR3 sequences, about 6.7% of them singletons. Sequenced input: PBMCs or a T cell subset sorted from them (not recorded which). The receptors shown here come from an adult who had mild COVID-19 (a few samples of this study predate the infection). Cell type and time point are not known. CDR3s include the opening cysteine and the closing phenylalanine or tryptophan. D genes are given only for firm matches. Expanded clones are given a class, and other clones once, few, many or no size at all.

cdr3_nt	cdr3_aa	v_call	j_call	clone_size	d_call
TGTGCCAGCAGCCTTAGCGGGGTCCAAGAGACCCAGTACTTC	CASSLSGVQETQYF	TRBV3-1	TRBJ2-5	many	TRBD2
TGCAGCGTTGTTAGGGGAGGCGGCTACACCTTC	CSVVRGGGYTF	TRBV29-1	TRBJ1-2	few	.
TGTGCCAGCAGTCCCCGACAGGGAAGGGAAAAACTGTTTTTT	CASSPRQGREKLFF	TRBV12-3/TRBV12-4	TRBJ1-4	many	TRBD1
TGTGCCATCAGTACCGGGACAACGAACACCGGGGAGCTGTTTTTT	CAISTGTTNTGELFF	TRBV10-3	TRBJ2-2	many	.
TGTGCCAGCAGCCCACGCCGGGGGGCCAACACCGGGGAGCTGTTTTTT	CASSPRRGANTGELFF	TRBV7-2	TRBJ2-2	few	.
TGCAGCGTTGTAGGGAAATACGAGCAGTACTTC	CSVVGKYEQYF	TRBV29-1	TRBJ2-7	few	.
TGTGCCAGCAGTGCTCCCGACGGACGATCGACTGAAGCTTTCTTT	CASSAPDGRSTEAFF	TRBV25-1	TRBJ1-1	.	.
TGCGCCAGCAGCTCAGGAAAGACTAGCGGATCAAAAGAGACCCAGTACTTC	CASSSGKTSGSKETQYF	TRBV5-1	TRBJ2-5	few	TRBD2
TGTGCCAGCAGCAACCACAGGGGGTATTTAGGTTCACCCCTCCACTTT	CASSNHRGYLGSPLHF	TRBV27	TRBJ1-6	.	TRBD1
TGTGCCACCAGCAGAGCTGTAAAGGTCCTCTACGAGCAGTACTTC	CATSRAVKVLYEQYF	TRBV15	TRBJ2-7	.	.
TGTGCCAGCAGCTTAGCTCTCGGGGTAGAGACCCAGTACTTC	CASSLALGVETQYF	TRBV7-9	TRBJ2-5	many	.
TGTGCCAGCAGCTTGCCCGGGACATCCCACACAGATACGCAGTATTTT	CASSLPGTSHTDTQYF	TRBV7-8	TRBJ2-3	few	.
TGTGCCACCAGTGATGGCAGAGAACACCGGGAGCTGTTTTTT	CATSDGREHRELFF	TRBV24-1	TRBJ2-2	.	.
TGTGCCAGCAGCCAGGGCGGGGGGGCCCACAATGAGCAGTTCTTC	CASSQGGGAHNEQFF	TRBV3-1	TRBJ2-1	.	TRBD2